One and the same sample provided the 6 T cell receptor beta chains below, sequenced in a study of OX40 agonist ivuxolimab in advanced cancers. The repertoire was sequenced with immunoSEQ multiplex PCR; TCRdb's copy has only in-frame clones and lacks some. The data contain approximately 58,000 clones, approximately 84% of them singletons. This sample comprised CD4+ or CD8+ T cells sorted from blood, obtained in a trial of the OX40 agonist ivuxolimab. These receptors originate from an adult with an advanced solid tumor such as melanoma, head and neck, liver or kidney cancer.

This chain uses TRBV6-1 with TRBJ2-3; 8 bases are shared with TRBD2. The CDR3 is 13 amino acids. Germline V gene lookup returns CDR1 MNHNS and CDR2 SASEGT. The J segment lost 1 base and the V segment lost 10 bases, leaving 4 bases of the junction unmatched. As DNA, the CDR3 is TGTGCCACCGCGACTAGCGGCACAGATACGCAGTATTTT. The encoded protein is CATATSGTDTQYF.

The genes are TRBV6-6 and TRBJ2-5, with 10 bases identical to TRBD1. Germline V CDR1 and CDR2: MNHNY, SVGAGI (reference sequence). The length of the CDR3 is 15 residues. J was trimmed by 4 bases and V by 2 bases; bases with no gene match: 4. CDR3 DNA: TGTGCCAGCAGTTACAGGACAGGGGGGGGAGAGACCCAGTACTTC. Amino acids: CASSYRTGGGETQYF.

The chain links TRBV28 to TRBJ2-7, with D uncertain. Germline lookup yields CDR1 MDHEN and CDR2 SYDVKM. Trimming left V 6 bases short and J 6 bases short, with 15 bases between. This CDR3 region has 13 residues. The CDR3: CASRFPSRVEQYF. The CDR3, as DNA: TGTGCCAGCAGGTTCCCTAGTAGGGTCGAGCAGTACTTC.

This clone appeared a few times. V gene TRBV27 combines with J gene TRBJ2-7; no definite D call. V lost 4 bases and J 2 bases, leaving 15 bases between the germline ends. The CDR3 length is 15 residues. Germline CDR1 and CDR2: MNHEY and SMNVEV (reference sequence). The CDR3 DNA follows: TGTGCCAGCAGTTCCTCGATGTGGGTAGCCTACGAGCAGTACTTC. Translation: CASSSSMWVAYEQYF.

The CDR3 reads CASSLMAPGTGVAEAFF. The CDR3 bases are TGTGCCAGCAGCTTAATGGCACCTGGGACGGGTGTGGCTGAAGCTTTCTTT. V and J are TRBV7-6 and TRBJ1-1; possible D gene TRBD1, 5 bases. Trimming cost V 2 bases and J 6 bases, with 22 bases left between them. Germline V gene lookup returns CDR1 SGHVS and CDR2 FNYEAQ. The length of the CDR3 is 17 residues.

The gene calls are TRBV2 and TRBJ2-4, with TRBD2 identical over 7 bases. Germline assignment: CDR1 SNHLY and CDR2 FYNNEI. J gave up 1 base and V 7 bases, and 7 bases lay outside the gene matches. This CDR3 region has 15 residues. CDR3 nucleotides: TGTGCCAGCAACCCGGGGGGAGGCGCCAAAAACATTCAGTACTTC. Protein sequence: CASNPGGGAKNIQYF.